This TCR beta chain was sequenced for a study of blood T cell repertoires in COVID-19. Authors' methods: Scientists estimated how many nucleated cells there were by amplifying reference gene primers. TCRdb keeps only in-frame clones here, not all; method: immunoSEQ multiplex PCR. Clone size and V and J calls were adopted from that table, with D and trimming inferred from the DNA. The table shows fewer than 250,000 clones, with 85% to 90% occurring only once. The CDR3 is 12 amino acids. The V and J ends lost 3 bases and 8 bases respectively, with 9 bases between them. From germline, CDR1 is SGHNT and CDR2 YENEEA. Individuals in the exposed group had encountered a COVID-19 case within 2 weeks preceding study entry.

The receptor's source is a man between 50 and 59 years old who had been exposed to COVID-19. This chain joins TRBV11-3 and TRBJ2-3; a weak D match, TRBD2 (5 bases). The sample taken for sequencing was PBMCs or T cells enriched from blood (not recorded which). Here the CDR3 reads CASSFTEGTQYF. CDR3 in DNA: TGTGCCAGCAGCTTCACCGAGGGTACGCAGTATTTT.